This T cell receptor beta chain emerged from a study of post-analysis software for immune sequencing data. Unique molecular identifiers had been added to the TCR beta cDNA libraries. TCRdb passed the PCR reads through MiXCR, listing each CDR3 protein once. The profile shows roughly 200,000 distinct CDR3 sequences, 29% of them singletons. Ten or more counts support this clonotype. Antigen unknown. General study points: Higher frequency in patients than in controls was seen for five TRBV segments, with TRBV5-6, TRBV5-1 and TRBV20-1 among them.

Germline lookup yields CDR1 SGHTA and CDR2 FQGTGA. This CDR3 is 14 amino acids long. Trimming shortened V by 5 bases and J by 4 bases, and 14 bases separated the two germline ends. Sequenced input: blood. The chain links TRBV7-3 to TRBJ1-2; possible D gene TRBD1, 6 bases. The sequence was obtained from a girl aged 2 to 17 with multiple sclerosis. The CDR3 DNA reads as TGTGCCAGCAGCCCCGGGGGCAGTTCCTATGGCTACACCTTC. This gives the protein CASSPGGSSYGYTF.